This T cell receptor beta chain was recovered during a study of CD8 T cells in Susac syndrome. There are 13 residues in the CDR3. V was clipped by 5 bases and J by 5 bases; unmatched bases: 5. The V gene's germline CDR1 is SGHTA and CDR2 FQGTGA. This clonotype has just one count. About 0.5 to 1 ug RNA was reverse transcribed with random hexamers. TCRdb recomputed calls from the immunoSEQ multiplex PCR reads with MiXCR, one row per CDR3 protein. In the table there are roughly 120,000 distinct CDR3 sequences, less than 95% of which are singletons. Source material: CD4+ T cells from PBMCs. The origin of this receptor is a human donor with multiple sclerosis. V and J are TRBV7-3 and TRBJ1-1; 7 bases match TRBD1. CDR3 DNA: TGTGCCAGCAGCGAAGACAGGGTGACTGAAGCTTTCTTT. Residues: CASSEDRVTEAFF.